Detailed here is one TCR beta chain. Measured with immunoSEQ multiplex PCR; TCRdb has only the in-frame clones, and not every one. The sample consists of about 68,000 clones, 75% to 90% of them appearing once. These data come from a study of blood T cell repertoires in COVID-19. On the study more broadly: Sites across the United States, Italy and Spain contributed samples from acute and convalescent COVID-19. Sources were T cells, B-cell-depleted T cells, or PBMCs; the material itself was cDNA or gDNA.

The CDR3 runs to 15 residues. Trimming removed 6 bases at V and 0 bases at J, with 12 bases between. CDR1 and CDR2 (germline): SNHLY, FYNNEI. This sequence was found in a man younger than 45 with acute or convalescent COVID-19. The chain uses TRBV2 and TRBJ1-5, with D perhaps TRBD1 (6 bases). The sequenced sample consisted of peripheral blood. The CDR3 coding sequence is TGTGCCAGCAGGGGACAAGGACATAGCAATCAGCCCCAGCATTTT. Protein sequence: CASRGQGHSNQPQHF.